The T cell receptor beta chain described here comes from a study of PD-1 blockade in classical Hodgkin lymphoma. Points from the study as a whole: CD8+ TCR diversity did not rise significantly by C4D1, unlike CD4+. Newly diagnosed patients were reported to start with lower TCR diversity than healthy donors.

Every patient relapsed after autologous stem cell transplantation, and brentuximab vedotin exposure varied. Comments on this clone: Its antigen is undetermined.

Using immunoSEQ multiplex PCR, the repertoire was profiled, and TCRdb retains in-frame clones only, with some absent. Of 40,000 to 45,000 clones in the sample, roughly 70% were seen once. Trimming cost V 1 base and J 4 bases; bases outside gene matches: 2. The CDR3 sequence is 15 residues long. Per the germline V gene, CDR1 is LNHDA and CDR2 is SQIVND (reference sequence). The receptor was isolated from a human donor with classical Hodgkin lymphoma. The chain combines TRBV19 with TRBJ2-3; 10 positions agree with TRBD1. Specimen: peripheral blood mononuclear cells (PBMCs), collected before the second cycle of nivolumab. The DNA of the CDR3 is TGTGCCAGTAGTATAGGAGGGACAGGGGCAGATACGCAGTATTTT. Its protein is CASSIGGTGADTQYF. Variable domain in full (rest from reference TRBV19 and TRBJ2-3): DGGITQSPKYLFRKEGQNVTLSCEQNLNHDAMYWYRQDPGQGLRLIYYSQIVNDFQKGDIAEGYSVSREKKESFPLTVTSAQKNPTAFYLCASSIGGTGADTQYFGPGTRLTVL.